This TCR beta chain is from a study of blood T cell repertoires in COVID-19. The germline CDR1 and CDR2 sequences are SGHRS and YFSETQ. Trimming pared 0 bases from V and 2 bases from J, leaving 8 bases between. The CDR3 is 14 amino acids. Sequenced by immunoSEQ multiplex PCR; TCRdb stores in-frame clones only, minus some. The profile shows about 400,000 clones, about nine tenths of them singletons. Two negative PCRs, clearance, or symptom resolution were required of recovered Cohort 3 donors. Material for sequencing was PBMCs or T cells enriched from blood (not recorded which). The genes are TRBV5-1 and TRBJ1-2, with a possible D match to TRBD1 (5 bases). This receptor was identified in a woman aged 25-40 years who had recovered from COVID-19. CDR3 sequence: CASSLGDRNYGYTF. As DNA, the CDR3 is TGCGCCAGCAGCTTGGGAGACAGAAACTATGGCTACACCTTC.